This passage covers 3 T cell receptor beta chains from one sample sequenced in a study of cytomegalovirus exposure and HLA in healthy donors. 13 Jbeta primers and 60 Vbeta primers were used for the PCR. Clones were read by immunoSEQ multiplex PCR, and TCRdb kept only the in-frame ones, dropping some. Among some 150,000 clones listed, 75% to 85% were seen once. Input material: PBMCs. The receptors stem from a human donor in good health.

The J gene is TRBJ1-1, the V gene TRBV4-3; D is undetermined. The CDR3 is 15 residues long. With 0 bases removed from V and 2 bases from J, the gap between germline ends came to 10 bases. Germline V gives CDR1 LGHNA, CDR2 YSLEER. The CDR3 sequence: CASSQDAYRNTEAFF. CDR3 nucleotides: TGCGCCAGCAGCCAAGACGCGTATCGAAACACTGAAGCTTTCTTT.

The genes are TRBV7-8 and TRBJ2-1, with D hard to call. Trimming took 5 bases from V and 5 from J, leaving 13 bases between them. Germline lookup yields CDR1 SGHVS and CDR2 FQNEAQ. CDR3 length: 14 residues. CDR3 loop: CASSREIADNEQFF. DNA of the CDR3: TGTGCCAGCAGCCGCGAAATAGCCGACAATGAGCAGTTCTTC. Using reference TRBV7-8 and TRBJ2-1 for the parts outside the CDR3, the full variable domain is GAGVSQSPRYKVAKRGQDVALRCDPISGHVSLFWYQQALGQGPEFLTYFQNEAQLDKSGLPSDRFFAERPEGSVSTLKIQRTQQEDSAVYLCASSREIADNEQFFGPGTRLTVL.

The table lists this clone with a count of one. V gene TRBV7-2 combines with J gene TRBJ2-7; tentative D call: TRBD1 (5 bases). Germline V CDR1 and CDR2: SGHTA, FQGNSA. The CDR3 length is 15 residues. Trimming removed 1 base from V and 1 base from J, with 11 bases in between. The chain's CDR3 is CASSLGAGRSYEQYF. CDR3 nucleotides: TGTGCCAGCAGCTTAGGGGCAGGGCGATCCTACGAGCAGTACTTC.